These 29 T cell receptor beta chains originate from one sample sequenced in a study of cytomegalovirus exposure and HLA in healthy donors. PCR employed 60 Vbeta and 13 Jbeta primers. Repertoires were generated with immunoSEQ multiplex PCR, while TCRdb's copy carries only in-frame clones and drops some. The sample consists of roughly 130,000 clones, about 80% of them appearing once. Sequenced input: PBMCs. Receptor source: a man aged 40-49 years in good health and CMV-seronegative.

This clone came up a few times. The CDR3 is CASSKEYREFEEETQYF. Here the CDR3 DNA reads TGTGCCAGCAGCAAAGAGTACCGGGAATTTGAAGAGGAGACCCAGTACTTC. The chain recombines TRBV21-1 with TRBJ2-5; whether TRBD2, the table's D call, matches the DNA was not checked. TRBV21-1 is an annotated pseudogene. The CDR3 has 17 residues.

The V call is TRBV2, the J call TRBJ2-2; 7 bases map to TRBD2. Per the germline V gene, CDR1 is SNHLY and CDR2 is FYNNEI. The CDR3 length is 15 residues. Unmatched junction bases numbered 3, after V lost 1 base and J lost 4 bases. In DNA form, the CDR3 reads TGTGCCAGCAGTGAAGAGGGAGGGCCCACCGGGGAGCTGTTTTTT. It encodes CASSEEGGPTGELFF.

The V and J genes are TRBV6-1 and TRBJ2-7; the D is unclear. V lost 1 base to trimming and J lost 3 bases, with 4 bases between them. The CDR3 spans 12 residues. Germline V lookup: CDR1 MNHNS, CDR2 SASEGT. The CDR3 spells CASSEGSYEQYF. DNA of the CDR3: TGTGCCAGCAGTGAAGGGAGCTACGAGCAGTACTTC.

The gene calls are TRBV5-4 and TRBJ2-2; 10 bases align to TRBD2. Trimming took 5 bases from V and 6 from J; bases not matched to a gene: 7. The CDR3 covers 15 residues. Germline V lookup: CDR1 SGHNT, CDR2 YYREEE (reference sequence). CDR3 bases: TGTGCCAGCAGTACCAGCGGGAGGGCCTCCGGGGAGCTGTTTTTT. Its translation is CASSTSGRASGELFF.

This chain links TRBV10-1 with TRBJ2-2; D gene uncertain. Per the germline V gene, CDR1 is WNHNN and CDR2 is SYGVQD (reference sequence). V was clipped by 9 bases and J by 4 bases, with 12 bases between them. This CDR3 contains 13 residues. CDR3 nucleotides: TGCGCCAGGCTTCTAGGTGGCACCGGGGAGCTGTTTTTT. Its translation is CARLLGGTGELFF.

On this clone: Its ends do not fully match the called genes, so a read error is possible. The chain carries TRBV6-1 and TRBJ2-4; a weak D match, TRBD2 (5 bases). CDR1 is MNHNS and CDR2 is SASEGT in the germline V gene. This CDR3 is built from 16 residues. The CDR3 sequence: CASSGTRQSAKNIQYF. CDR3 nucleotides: TGTGCCAGTAGTGGAACTAGGCAGTCAGCCAAAAACATTCAGTACTTC.

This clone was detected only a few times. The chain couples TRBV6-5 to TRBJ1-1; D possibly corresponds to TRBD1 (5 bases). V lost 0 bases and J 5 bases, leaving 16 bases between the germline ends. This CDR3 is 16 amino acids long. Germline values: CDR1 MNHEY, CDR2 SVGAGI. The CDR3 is CASSYSRSLGGTEAFF. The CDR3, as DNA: TGTGCCAGCAGTTACTCGAGAAGTCTCGGGGGAACTGAAGCTTTCTTT.

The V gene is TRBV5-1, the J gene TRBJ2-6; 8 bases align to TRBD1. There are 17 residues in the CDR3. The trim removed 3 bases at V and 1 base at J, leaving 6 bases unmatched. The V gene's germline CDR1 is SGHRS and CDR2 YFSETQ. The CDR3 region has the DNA TGCGCCAGCAGCTCCCAGGGGGCGGGATCTGGGGCCAACGTCCTGACTTTC. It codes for CASSSQGAGSGANVLTF.

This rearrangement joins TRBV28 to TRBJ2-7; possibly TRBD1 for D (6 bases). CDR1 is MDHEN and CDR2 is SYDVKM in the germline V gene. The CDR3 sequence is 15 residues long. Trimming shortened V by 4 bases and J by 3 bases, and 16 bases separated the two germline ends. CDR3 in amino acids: CASSWDTKLGYEQYF. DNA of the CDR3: TGTGCCAGCAGTTGGGACACCAAATTGGGCTACGAGCAGTACTTC.

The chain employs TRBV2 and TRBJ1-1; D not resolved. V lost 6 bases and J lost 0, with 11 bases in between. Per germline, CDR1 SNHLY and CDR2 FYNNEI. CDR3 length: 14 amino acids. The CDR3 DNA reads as TGTGCCAGCAGGCTGAGAGTTGTGAACACTGAAGCTTTCTTT. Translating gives CASRLRVVNTEAFF.

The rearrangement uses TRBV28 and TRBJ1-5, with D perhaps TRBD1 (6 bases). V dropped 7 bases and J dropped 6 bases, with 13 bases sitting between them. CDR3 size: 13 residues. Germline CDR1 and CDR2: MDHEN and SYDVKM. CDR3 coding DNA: TGTGCCAGCAACTTACAGGGTACTCAGCCCCAGCATTTT. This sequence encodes CASNLQGTQPQHF.

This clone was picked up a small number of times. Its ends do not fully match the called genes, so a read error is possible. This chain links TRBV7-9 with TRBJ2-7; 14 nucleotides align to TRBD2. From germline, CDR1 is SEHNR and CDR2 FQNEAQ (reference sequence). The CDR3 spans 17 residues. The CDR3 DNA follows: TGTTCCAGCAGCTTAGGGACTAGCGGGAGAAGTAGGAACGAGCAGTACTTC. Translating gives CSSSLGTSGRSRNEQYF.

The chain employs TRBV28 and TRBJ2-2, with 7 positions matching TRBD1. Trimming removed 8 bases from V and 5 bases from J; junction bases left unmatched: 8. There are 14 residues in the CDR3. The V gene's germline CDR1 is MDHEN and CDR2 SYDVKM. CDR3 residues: CASLRQGGTGELFF. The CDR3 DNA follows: TGTGCCAGCCTTCGACAGGGTGGTACCGGGGAGCTGTTTTTT.

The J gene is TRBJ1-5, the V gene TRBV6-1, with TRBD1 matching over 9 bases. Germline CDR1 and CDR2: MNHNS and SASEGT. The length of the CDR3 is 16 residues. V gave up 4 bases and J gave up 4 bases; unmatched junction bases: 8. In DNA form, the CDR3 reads TGTGCCAGCAGTGCGGGACAGGGAAAACTTAATCAGCCCCAGCATTTT. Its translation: CASSAGQGKLNQPQHF.

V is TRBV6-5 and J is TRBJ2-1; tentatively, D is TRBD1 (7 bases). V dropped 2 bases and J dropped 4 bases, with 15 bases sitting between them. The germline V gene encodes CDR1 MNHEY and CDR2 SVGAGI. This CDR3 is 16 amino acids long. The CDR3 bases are TGTGCCAGCAGTTACCTCGCAGGGGGACTTTACAATGAGCAGTTCTTC. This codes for CASSYLAGGLYNEQFF.

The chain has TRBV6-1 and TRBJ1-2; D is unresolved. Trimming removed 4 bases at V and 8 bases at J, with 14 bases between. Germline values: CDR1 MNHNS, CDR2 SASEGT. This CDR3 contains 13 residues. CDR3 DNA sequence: TGTGCCAGCAGTGCACCGGGTTCGGGGGGCTACACCTTC. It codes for CASSAPGSGGYTF.

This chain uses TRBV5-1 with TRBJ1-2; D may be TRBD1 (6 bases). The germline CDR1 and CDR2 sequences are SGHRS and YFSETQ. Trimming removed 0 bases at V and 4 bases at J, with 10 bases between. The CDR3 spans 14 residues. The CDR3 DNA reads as TGCGCCAGCAGCTTGGGCACAGGGCCCTATGGCTACACCTTC. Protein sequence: CASSLGTGPYGYTF.

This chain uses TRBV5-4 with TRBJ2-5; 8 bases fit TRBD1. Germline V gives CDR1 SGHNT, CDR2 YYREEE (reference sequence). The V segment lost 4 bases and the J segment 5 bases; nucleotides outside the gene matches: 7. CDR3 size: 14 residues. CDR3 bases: TGTGCCAGCAGCCCAACGACAGGGGTCGAGACCCAGTACTTC. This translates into CASSPTTGVETQYF.

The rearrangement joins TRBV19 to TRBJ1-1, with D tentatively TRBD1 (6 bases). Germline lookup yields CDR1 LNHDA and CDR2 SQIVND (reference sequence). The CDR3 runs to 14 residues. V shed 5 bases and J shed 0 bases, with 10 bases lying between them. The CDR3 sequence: CASSPQGLNTEAFF. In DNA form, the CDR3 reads TGTGCCAGTAGTCCACAGGGACTGAACACTGAAGCTTTCTTT.

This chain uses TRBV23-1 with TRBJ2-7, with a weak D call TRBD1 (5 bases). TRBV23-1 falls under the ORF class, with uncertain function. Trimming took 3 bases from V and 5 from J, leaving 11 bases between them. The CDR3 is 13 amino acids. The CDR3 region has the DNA TGCGCCAGCAGTCATCAACAGGACCACGAGCAGTACTTC. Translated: CASSHQQDHEQYF.

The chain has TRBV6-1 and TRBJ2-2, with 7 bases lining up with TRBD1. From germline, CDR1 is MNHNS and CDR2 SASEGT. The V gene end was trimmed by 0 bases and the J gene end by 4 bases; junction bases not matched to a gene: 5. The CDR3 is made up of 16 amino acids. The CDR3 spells CASSEADRVVTGELFF. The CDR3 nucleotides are TGTGCCAGCAGTGAAGCCGACAGGGTTGTCACCGGGGAGCTGTTTTTT.

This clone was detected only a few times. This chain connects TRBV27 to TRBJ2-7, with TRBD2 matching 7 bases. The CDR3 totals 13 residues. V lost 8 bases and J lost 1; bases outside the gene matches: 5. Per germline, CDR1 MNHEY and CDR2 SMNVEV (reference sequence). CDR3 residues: CASQLARSYEQYF. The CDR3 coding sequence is TGTGCCAGCCAACTAGCGAGGTCCTACGAGCAGTACTTC.

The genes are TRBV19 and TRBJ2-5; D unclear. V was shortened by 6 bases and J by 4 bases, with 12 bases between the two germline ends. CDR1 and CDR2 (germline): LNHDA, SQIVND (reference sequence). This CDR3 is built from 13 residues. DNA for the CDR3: TGTGCCAGTAGCCCTGACCCAGGAGAGACCCAGTACTTC. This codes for CASSPDPGETQYF. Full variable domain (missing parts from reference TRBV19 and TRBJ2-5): DGGITQSPKYLFRKEGQNVTLSCEQNLNHDAMYWYRQDPGQGLRLIYYSQIVNDFQKGDIAEGYSVSREKKESFPLTVTSAQKNPTAFYLCASSPDPGETQYFGPGTRLLVL.

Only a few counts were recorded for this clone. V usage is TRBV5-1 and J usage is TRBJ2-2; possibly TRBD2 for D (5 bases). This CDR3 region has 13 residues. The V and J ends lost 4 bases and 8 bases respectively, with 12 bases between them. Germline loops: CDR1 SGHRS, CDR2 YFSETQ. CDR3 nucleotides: TGCGCCAGCAGCACCGGCGGGCCGGGGGAGCTGTTTTTT. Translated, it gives CASSTGGPGELFF.

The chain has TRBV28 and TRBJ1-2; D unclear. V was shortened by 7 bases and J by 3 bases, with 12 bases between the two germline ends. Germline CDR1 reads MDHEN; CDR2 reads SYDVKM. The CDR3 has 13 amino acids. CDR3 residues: CASMNGVDYGYTF. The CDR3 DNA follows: TGTGCCAGCATGAACGGGGTCGACTATGGCTACACCTTC.

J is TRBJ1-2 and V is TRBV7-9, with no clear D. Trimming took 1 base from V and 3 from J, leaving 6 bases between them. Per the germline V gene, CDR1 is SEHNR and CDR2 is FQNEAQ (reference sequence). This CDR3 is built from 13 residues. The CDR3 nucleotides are TGTGCCAGCAGCTTAGGGTCGGACTATGGCTACACCTTC. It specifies CASSLGSDYGYTF.

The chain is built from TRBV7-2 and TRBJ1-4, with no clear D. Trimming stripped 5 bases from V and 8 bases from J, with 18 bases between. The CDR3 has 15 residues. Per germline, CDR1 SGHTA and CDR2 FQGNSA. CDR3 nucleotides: TGTGCCAGCAGCCCCGGTGGGTGGAGGTACGAAAAACTGTTTTTT. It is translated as CASSPGGWRYEKLFF.

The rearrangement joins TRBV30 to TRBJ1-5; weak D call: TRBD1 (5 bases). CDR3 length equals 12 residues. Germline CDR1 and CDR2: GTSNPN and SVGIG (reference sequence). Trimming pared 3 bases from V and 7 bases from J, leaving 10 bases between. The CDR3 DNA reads TGTGCCTGGAGCCAGGGCGCGCAGCCCCAGCATTTT. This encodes CAWSQGAQPQHF.

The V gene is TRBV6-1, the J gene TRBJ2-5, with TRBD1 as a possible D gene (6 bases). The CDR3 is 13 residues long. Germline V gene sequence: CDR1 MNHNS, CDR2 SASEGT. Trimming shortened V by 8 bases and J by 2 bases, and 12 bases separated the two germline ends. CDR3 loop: CASVAGQQETQYF. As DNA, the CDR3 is TGTGCCAGCGTAGCAGGACAGCAAGAGACCCAGTACTTC.